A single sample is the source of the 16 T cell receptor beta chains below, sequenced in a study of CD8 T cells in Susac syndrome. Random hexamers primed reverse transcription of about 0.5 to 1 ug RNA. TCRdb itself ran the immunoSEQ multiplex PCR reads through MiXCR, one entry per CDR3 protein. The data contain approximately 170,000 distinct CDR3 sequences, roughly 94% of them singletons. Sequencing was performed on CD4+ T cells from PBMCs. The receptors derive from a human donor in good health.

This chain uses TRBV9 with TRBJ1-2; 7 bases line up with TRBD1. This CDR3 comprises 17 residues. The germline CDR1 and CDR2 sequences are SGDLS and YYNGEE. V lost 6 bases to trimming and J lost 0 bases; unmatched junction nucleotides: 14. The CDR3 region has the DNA TGTGCCAGCACCCTCTCCATTGGGACAGCCTCTAACTATGGCTACACCTTC. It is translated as CASTLSIGTASNYGYTF.

Written as DNA, the CDR3 is TGTGCCAGCAGGGAGGGACACCGGGAAACCGAAGCTTTCTTT. Translated, it gives CASREGHRETEAFF. J is TRBJ1-1 and V is TRBV12-3 or TRBV12-4; D is perhaps TRBD1 (6 bases). The CDR3 extends over 14 amino acids. Between the trimmed V and J ends, which lost 6 bases and 8 bases, there was a span of 19 bases.

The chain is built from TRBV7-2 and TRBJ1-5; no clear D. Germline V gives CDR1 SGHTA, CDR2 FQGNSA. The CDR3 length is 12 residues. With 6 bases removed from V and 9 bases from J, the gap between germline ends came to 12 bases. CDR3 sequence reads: CASSSEPGPQHF. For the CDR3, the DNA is TGTGCCAGCAGTTCAGAGCCGGGGCCCCAGCATTTT.

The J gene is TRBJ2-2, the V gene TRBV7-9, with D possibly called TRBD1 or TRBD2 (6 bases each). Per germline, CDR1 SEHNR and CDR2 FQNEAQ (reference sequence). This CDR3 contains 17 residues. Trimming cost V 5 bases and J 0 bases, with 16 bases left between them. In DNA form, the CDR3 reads TGTGCCAGCAGCAGACCCCGGGGGCGGACGAACACCGGGGAGCTGTTTTTT. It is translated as CASSRPRGRTNTGELFF.

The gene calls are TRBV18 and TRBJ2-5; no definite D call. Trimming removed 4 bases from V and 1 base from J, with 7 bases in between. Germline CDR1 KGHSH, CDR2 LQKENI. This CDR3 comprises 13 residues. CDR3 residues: CASSQGPQETQYF. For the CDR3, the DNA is TGTGCCAGCTCACAGGGTCCCCAAGAGACCCAGTACTTC.

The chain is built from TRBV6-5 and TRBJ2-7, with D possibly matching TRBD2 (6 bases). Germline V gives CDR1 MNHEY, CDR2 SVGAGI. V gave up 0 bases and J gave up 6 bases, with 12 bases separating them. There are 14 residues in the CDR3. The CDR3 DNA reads TGTGCCAGCAGTTACTCGCGGGGCCCTGGCGAGCAGTACTTC. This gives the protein CASSYSRGPGEQYF.

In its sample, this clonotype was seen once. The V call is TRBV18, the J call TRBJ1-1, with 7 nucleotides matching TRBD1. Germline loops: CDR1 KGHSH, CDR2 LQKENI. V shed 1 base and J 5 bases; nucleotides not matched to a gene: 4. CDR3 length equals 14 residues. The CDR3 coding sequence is TGTGCCAGCTCACCACGAAAGGGACAGACTGAAGCTTTCTTT. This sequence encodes CASSPRKGQTEAFF.

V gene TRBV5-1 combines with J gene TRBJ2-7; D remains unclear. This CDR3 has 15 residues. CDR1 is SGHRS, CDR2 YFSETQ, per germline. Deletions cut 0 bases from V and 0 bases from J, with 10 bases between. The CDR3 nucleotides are TGCGCCAGCAGCTTGGCGACGGGCGTCTCCTACGAGCAGTACTTC. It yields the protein CASSLATGVSYEQYF. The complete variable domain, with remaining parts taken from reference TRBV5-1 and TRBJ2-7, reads KAGVTQTPRYLIKTRGQQVTLSCSPISGHRSVSWYQQTPGQGLQFLFEYFSETQRNKGNFPGRFSGRQFSNSRSEMNVSTLELGDSALYLCASSLATGVSYEQYFGPGTRLTVT.

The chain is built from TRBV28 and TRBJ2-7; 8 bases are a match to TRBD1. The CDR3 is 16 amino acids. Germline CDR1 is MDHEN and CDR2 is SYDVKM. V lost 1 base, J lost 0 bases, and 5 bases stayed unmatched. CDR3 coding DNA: TGTGCCAGCAGTTTATCAGGGGGCTTACTCTCCTACGAGCAGTACTTC. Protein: CASSLSGGLLSYEQYF. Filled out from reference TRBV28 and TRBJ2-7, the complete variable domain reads DVKVTQSSRYLVKRTGEKVFLECVQDMDHENMFWYRQDPGLGLRLIYFSYDVKMKEKGDIPEGYSVSREKKERFSLILESASTNQTSMYLCASSLSGGLLSYEQYFGPGTRLTVT.

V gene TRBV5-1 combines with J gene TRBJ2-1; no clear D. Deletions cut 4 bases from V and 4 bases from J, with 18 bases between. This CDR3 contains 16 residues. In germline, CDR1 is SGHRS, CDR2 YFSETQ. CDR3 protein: CASSRVPIGSYNEQFF. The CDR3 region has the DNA TGCGCCAGCAGCCGGGTGCCCATAGGATCGTACAATGAGCAGTTCTTC.

The CDR3 coding sequence is TGTGCCAGCAGTTTAGGGACCGTGGAGAATTCACCCCTCCACTTT. Translating gives CASSLGTVENSPLHF. V and J are TRBV12-3 or TRBV12-4 and TRBJ1-6; D uncertain. This CDR3 has 15 amino acids. V dropped 1 base and J dropped 7 bases, with 11 bases sitting between them.

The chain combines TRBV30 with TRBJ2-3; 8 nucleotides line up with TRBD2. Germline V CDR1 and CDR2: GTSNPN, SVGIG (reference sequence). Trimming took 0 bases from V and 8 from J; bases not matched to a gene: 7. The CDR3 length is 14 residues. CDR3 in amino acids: CAWSVRGGSVTQYF. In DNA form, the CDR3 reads TGTGCCTGGAGTGTGCGCGGGGGGTCAGTTACGCAGTATTTT.

CDR3 amino acids: CASSPGDPGSGANVLTF. The CDR3 nucleotides read TGTGCCAGCAGTCCGGGGGACCCTGGATCTGGGGCCAACGTCCTGACTTTC. The chain uses TRBV12-3 or TRBV12-4 and TRBJ2-6; possibly TRBD2 for D (6 bases). The CDR3 consists of 17 residues. V was cut by 5 bases and J by 1 base, with 15 bases left in between.

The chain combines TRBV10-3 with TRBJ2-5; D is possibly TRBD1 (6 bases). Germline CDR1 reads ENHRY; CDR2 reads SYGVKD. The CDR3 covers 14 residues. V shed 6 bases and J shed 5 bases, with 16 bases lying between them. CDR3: CAIRDTQGSETQYF. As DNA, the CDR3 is TGTGCCATCAGAGATACTCAGGGGTCGGAGACCCAGTACTTC.

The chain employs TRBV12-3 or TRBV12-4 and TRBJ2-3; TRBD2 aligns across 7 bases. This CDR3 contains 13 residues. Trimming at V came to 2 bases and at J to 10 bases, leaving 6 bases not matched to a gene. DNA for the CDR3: TGTGCCAGCAGTTTAAATACGGCGGGGGCGCAGTATTTT. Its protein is CASSLNTAGAQYF.

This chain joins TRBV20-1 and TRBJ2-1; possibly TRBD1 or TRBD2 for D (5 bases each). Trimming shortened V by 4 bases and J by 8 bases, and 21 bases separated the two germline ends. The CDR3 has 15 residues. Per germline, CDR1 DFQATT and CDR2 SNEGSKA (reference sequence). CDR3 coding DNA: TGCAGTGCTACCTCTGGGGAGCGGCTAGGGGATGAGCAGTTCTTC. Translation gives CSATSGERLGDEQFF.